This T cell receptor (beta chain) was sequenced during a study of cytomegalovirus exposure and HLA in healthy donors. Study outcomes and limitations: In a later analysis, most CMV-associated TCR beta chains appeared HLA-restricted.

This clone was counted between two and nine times. The antigen is not known. PCR amplification relied on 60 Vbeta primers (plus 13 Jbeta primers). Using immunoSEQ multiplex PCR, the repertoire was profiled, and TCRdb retains in-frame clones only, with some absent. This table holds around 150,000 clones, about 78% found once. Germline values: CDR1 SGHTA, CDR2 FQGNSA. The CDR3 extends over 13 amino acids. Trimming removed 5 bases from V and 6 bases from J, with 13 bases in between. The V gene is TRBV7-2, the J gene TRBJ2-5; no reliable D call. Sequenced material: PBMCs. This receptor was taken from a young man in good health and CMV-seronegative. This chain's CDR3 is CASSPGLSQTQYF. The CDR3 DNA is TGTGCCAGCAGCCCCGGGTTGTCCCAGACCCAGTACTTC.